This TCR beta chain was captured by sequencing in a study of cytomegalovirus exposure and HLA in healthy donors. Findings and limits, study-wide: Indistinguishability led to the exclusion of some V segments, TRBV6-2 and TRBV6-3 included.

Samples came from healthy bone marrow donors. The CMV serostatus of this donor went unrecorded. Researchers ran the PCR with 60 Vbeta and 13 Jbeta primers. The table came from immunoSEQ multiplex PCR; TCRdb's copy has only in-frame clones and leaves some out. The table has approximately 140,000 clones, 73% seen once; the top ten hold roughly 14%. The CDR3 is made up of 12 amino acids. Between the trimmed V and J ends, which lost 10 bases and 6 bases, there was a span of 15 bases. From germline, CDR1 is MDHEN and CDR2 SYDVKM. Note on this clone: Its antigen remains unknown.

Specimen: PBMCs. The chain is built from TRBV28 and TRBJ1-1; tentatively, D is TRBD1 (5 bases). This clonotype originated in a human donor in good health. CDR3 in amino acids: CAISLGRAEAFF. The CDR3 coding sequence is TGTGCCATTTCACTTGGCAGGGCTGAAGCTTTCTTT.